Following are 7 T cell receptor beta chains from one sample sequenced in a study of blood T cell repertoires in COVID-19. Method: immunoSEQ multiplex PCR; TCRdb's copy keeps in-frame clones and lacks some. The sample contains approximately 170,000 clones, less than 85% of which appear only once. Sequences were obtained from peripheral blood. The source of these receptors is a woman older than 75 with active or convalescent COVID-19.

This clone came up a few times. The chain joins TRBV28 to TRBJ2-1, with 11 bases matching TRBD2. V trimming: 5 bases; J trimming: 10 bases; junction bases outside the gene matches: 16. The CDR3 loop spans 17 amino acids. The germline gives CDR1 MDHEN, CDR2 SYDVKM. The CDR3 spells CASSPLLTSGSSGEQFF. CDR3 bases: TGTGCCAGCAGTCCACTCCTTACTAGCGGGAGTTCCGGGGAGCAGTTCTTC.

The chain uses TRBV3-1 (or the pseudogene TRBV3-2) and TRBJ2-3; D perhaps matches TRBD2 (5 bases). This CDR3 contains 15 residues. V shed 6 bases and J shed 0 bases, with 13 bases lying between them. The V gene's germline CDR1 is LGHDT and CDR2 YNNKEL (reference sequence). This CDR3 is CASSHSGESTDTQYF. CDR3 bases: TGTGCCAGCAGTCATTCCGGGGAGAGCACAGATACGCAGTATTTT.

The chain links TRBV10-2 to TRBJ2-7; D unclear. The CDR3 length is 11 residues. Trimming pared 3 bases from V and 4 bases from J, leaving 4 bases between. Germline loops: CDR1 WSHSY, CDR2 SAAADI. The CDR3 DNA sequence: TGCGCCAGCAGTGACCGTTACGAGCAGTACTTC. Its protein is CASSDRYEQYF.

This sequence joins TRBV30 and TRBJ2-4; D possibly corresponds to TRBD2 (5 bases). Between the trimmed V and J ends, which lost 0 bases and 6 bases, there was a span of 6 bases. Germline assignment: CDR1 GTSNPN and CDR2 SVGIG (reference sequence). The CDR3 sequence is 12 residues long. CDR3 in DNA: TGTGCCTGGAGTGTAGGAGGAAACATTCAGTACTTC. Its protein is CAWSVGGNIQYF. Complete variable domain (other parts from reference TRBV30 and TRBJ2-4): SQTIHQWPATLVQPVGSPLSLECTVEGTSNPNLYWYRQAAGRGLQLLFYSVGIGQISSEVPQNLSASRPQDRQFILSSKKLLLSDSGFYLCAWSVGGNIQYFGAGTRLSVL.

The CDR3: CASSPSRGDRVQIGANVLTF. Written as DNA, the CDR3 is TGCGCCAGCAGCCCAAGTAGGGGAGACAGGGTCCAGATTGGGGCCAACGTCCTGACTTTC. The rearrangement uses TRBV4-1 and TRBJ2-6, with 7 bases aligning to TRBD1. Germline V gives CDR1 MGHRA, CDR2 YSYEKL. CDR3 size: 20 residues. V lost 4 bases, J lost 3 bases, and 18 bases stayed unmatched.

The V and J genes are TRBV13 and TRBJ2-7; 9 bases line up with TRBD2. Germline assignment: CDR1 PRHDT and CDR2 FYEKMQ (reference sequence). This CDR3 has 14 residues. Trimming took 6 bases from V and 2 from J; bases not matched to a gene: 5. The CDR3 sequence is CASRRGGLTYEQYF. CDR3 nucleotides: TGTGCCAGCAGGCGGGGGGGCCTAACCTACGAGCAGTACTTC.

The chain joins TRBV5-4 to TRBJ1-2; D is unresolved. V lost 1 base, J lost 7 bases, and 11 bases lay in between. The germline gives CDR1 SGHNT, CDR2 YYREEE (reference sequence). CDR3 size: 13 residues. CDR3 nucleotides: TGTGCCAGCAGCTTGACCGAGGACTTTGGCTACACCTTC. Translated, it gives CASSLTEDFGYTF. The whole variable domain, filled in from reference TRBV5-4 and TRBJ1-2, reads ETGVTQSPTHLIKTRGQQVTLRCSSQSGHNTVSWYQQALGQGPQFIFQYYREEENGRGNFPPRFSGLQFPNYSSELNVNALELDDSALYLCASSLTEDFGYTFGSGTRLTVV.